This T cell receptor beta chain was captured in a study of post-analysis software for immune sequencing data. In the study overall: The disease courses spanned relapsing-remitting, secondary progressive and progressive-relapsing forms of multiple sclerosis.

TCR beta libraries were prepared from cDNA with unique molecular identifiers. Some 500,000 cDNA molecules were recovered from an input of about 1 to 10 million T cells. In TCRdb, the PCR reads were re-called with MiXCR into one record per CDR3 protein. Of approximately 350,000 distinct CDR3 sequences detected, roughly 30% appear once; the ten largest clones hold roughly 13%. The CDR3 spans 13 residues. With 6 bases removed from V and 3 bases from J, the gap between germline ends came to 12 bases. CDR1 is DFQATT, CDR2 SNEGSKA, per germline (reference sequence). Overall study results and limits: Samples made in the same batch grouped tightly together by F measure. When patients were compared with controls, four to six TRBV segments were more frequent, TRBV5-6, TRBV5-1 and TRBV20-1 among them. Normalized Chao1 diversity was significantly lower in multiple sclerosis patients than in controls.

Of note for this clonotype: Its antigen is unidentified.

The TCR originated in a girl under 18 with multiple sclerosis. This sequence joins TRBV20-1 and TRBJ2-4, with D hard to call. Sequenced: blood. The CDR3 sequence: CSAEPRDKNIQYF. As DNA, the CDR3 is TGCAGTGCGGAGCCCCGAGACAAAAACATTCAGTACTTC.